The 17 T cell receptor beta chains presented below share a single source sample, sequenced in a study of human T cells and chemical hapten exposure. As to time point: patch test 2, 6 weeks after DPC sensitization. Treatment defined: therapeutic diphenylcyclopropenone sensitization with weekly scalp DPC. TCRdb passed the RACE reads through MiXCR, listing each CDR3 protein once. The sample lists about 110,000 distinct CDR3 sequences, less than 10% occurring once. The sample in question was whole blood, obtained in connection with sensitization to the hapten diphenylcyclopropenone (DPC). These receptors came from a woman aged 40-49 years with alopecia areata. Some clones in this sample may be carry-over from other donors' samples.

This clonotype was seen repeatedly, ten times or more. The chain is built from TRBV5-6 and TRBJ2-7; D not certain. V was trimmed by 6 bases and J by 7 bases, leaving 20 bases between them. In germline, CDR1 is SGHDT, CDR2 YYEEEE. This CDR3 region has 14 residues. In DNA form, the CDR3 reads TGTGCCAGCAACTTCGGCTGGGCCCCTGGGGAGCAGTACTTC. It specifies CASNFGWAPGEQYF.

CDR3 in amino acids: CASSPGWTDTQYF. CDR3 DNA: TGTGCCAGCTCCCCGGGCTGGACCGATACGCAGTATTTT. The chain combines TRBV18 with TRBJ2-3; D not resolved. Germline V gene sequence: CDR1 KGHSH, CDR2 LQKENI. V lost 6 bases to trimming and J lost 6 bases, with 13 bases between them. This CDR3 comprises 13 residues.

This clonotype turned up a few times. The chain is built from TRBV3-1 and TRBJ1-1; D might be TRBD1 (5 bases). The CDR3 loop spans 13 amino acids. The germline gives CDR1 LGHDT, CDR2 YNNKEL (reference sequence). The germline V and J ends were trimmed by 0 bases and 8 bases, with 10 bases remaining between them. The chain's CDR3 is CASSQDPSGEAFF. The CDR3 DNA sequence: TGTGCCAGCAGCCAAGATCCGTCAGGGGAAGCTTTCTTT.

This chain uses TRBV5-4 with TRBJ2-1; no clear D gene. Trimming left V 2 bases short and J 11 bases short, with 14 bases between. The CDR3 totals 13 residues. Germline V gene data show CDR1 as SGHNT and CDR2 as YYREEE (reference sequence). The CDR3 loop reads CASSFLGADKQFF. The CDR3 coding sequence is TGTGCCAGCAGCTTTTTGGGCGCGGATAAGCAGTTCTTC.

This clonotype was detected ten times or more. The chain combines TRBV7-6 with TRBJ2-7, with TRBD1 identical over 9 bases. The J segment lost 4 bases and the V segment lost 0 bases, leaving 4 bases of the junction unmatched. This CDR3 comprises 15 residues. Germline loops: CDR1 SGHVS, CDR2 FNYEAQ. CDR3 region: CASSLALGQGYEQYF. The CDR3 region has the DNA TGTGCCAGCAGCTTAGCGCTTGGACAGGGGTACGAGCAGTACTTC.

The V and J genes are TRBV11-2 and TRBJ1-1, with D unresolved. Germline CDR1 reads SGHAT; CDR2 reads FQNNGV. The ends were cut back, 0 bases at V and 4 bases at J, with 6 bases in the middle. The CDR3 consists of 13 residues. The CDR3 bases are TGTGCCAGCAGCTTAGACCCCGGCACTGAAGCTTTCTTT. Encoded protein: CASSLDPGTEAFF.

This clonotype was found a few times. The chain recombines TRBV12-3 or TRBV12-4 with TRBJ2-2; no clear D gene. Trimming removed 3 bases from V and 6 bases from J, with 5 bases in between. The CDR3 totals 12 residues. CDR3 protein: CASSFGSGELFF. The CDR3 coding sequence is TGTGCCAGCAGTTTTGGGTCCGGGGAGCTGTTTTTT.

The V call is TRBV29-1, the J call TRBJ1-3, with D unclear. The V gene's germline CDR1 is SQVTM and CDR2 ANQGSEA. V shed 6 bases and J shed 2 bases, with 8 bases lying between them. CDR3 length: 12 amino acids. CDR3 bases: TGCAGCGTGGCAGGAACTGGAAACACCATATATTTT. It specifies CSVAGTGNTIYF.

This clonotype was counted a few times. The CDR3 DNA reads as TGCGCCAGCAGTCCTAATTGGGGCGAGCAGTACTTC. Residues: CASSPNWGEQYF. The rearrangement joins TRBV4-1 to TRBJ2-7; D call uncertain. V was clipped by 6 bases and J by 6 bases, with 12 bases between them. The CDR3 has 12 residues. CDR1 is MGHRA and CDR2 is YSYEKL in the germline V gene.

This clonotype came up many times. The chain uses TRBV7-6 and TRBJ1-5; D unclear. Trimming shortened V by 5 bases and J by 2 bases, and 1 base separated the two germline ends. The germline gives CDR1 SGHVS, CDR2 FNYEAQ. The CDR3 length is 11 residues. The CDR3 reads CASSRNQPQHF. Written as DNA, the CDR3 is TGTGCCAGCAGCCGCAATCAGCCCCAGCATTTT.

The CDR3 sequence: CASSTRTVFTYNSPLHF. The CDR3 DNA sequence: TGTGCCAGCAGCACGCGTACAGTATTCACCTATAATTCACCCCTCCACTTT. V and J are TRBV21-1 and TRBJ1-6. TRBV21-1 is classified as a pseudogene. The CDR3 is made up of 17 amino acids.

This clonotype has ten or more counts. This sequence joins TRBV10-1 and TRBJ2-1; the D gene is possibly TRBD2 (6 bases). This CDR3 comprises 14 residues. Germline-derived CDR1 and CDR2 are WNHNN and SYGVQD (reference sequence). With 3 bases removed from V and 3 bases from J, the gap between germline ends came to 9 bases. The CDR3 region is CASSDRRGYNEQFF. CDR3 sequence (DNA): TGCGCCAGCAGTGACCGGCGGGGCTACAATGAGCAGTTCTTC.

This clonotype was seen at least ten times. The V call is TRBV19, the J call TRBJ1-5; D may be TRBD1 (5 bases). This CDR3 comprises 15 residues. Germline V gives CDR1 LNHDA, CDR2 SQIVND (reference sequence). Trimming pared 3 bases from V and 2 bases from J, leaving 11 bases between. This chain's CDR3 is CASSIRRGGNQPQHF. The CDR3 DNA follows: TGTGCCAGTAGTATTAGGAGGGGCGGCAATCAGCCCCAGCATTTT.

This clonotype appeared many times. The chain uses TRBV12-3 or TRBV12-4 and TRBJ1-1; unclear D gene. CDR3 length equals 12 residues. V was pared by 2 bases and J by 1 base, with 2 bases between. CDR3 sequence reads: CASSLRNTEAFF. The CDR3 DNA is TGTGCCAGCAGTTTAAGGAACACTGAAGCTTTCTTT.

The V call is TRBV11-2, the J call TRBJ1-6, with 10 bases matching TRBD1. The CDR3 runs 16 residues. From germline, CDR1 is SGHAT and CDR2 FQNNGV. V shed 5 bases, J shed 8 bases, and the junction held 9 bases outside the gene matches. CDR3: CASSPGQGVGDSPLHF. The CDR3 DNA reads as TGTGCCAGCAGCCCCGGACAGGGGGTAGGTGATTCACCCCTCCACTTT.

This clonotype was seen repeatedly, ten times or more. The CDR3 DNA follows: TGTGCCAGCAGCCCTAGCGGGGGCGGGGAGACCCAGTACTTC. It encodes CASSPSGGGETQYF. V usage is TRBV6-6 and J usage is TRBJ2-5; TRBD2 matches at 10 bases. CDR1 MNHNY and CDR2 SVGAGI come from the germline V gene (reference sequence). The CDR3 sequence is 14 residues long. V lost 6 bases, J lost 5 bases, and 6 bases stayed unmatched.

The CDR3, as DNA: TGTGCCAGCAGTTACTCGCGGGGCAGGGTTTCCTACGAGCAGTACTTC. Its translation is CASSYSRGRVSYEQYF. The chain combines TRBV6-2 or TRBV6-3 with TRBJ2-7; the D gene is possibly TRBD2 (6 bases). The length of the CDR3 is 16 residues. Trimming cost V 0 bases and J 1 base, with 13 bases left between them. CDR1 and CDR2 from the germline V gene are MNHEY and SVGEGT.